A single sample gave rise to the 29 T cell receptor beta chains below, sequenced in a study of blood T cell repertoires in COVID-19. Profiling relied on immunoSEQ multiplex PCR, and the TCRdb table lists in-frame clones only, not all of them. The sample holds about 160,000 clones, 86% seen once. The sequencing input was peripheral blood. Receptor source: a man between 65 and 85 years old with acute or convalescent COVID-19.

The V call is TRBV19, the J call TRBJ2-2; 8 bases fit TRBD1. Germline V CDR1 and CDR2: LNHDA, SQIVND (reference sequence). The CDR3 spans 14 residues. Germline trimming cut 5 bases from V and 6 bases from J; bases unmatched to any gene: 5. The CDR3 DNA reads TGTGCCAGTAGTCCTTTACAGGGGGCCGGGGAGCTGTTTTTT. Protein product: CASSPLQGAGELFF.

The V call is TRBV6-5, the J call TRBJ2-6; TRBD1 aligns across 7 bases. With 6 bases clipped from V and 2 bases from J, the junction kept 1 base outside the gene matches. The CDR3 length is 14 residues. Germline values: CDR1 MNHEY, CDR2 SVGAGI. The DNA for the CDR3 is TGTGCCAGCAGGACAGGGACTGGGGCCAACGTCCTGACTTTC. This encodes CASRTGTGANVLTF.

The V gene is TRBV2, the J gene TRBJ1-1; a possible D gene is TRBD1 (5 bases). Germline CDR1 and CDR2: SNHLY and FYNNEI. The CDR3 length is 13 residues. The ends were cut back, 0 bases at V and 5 bases at J, with 7 bases in the middle. As DNA, the CDR3 is TGTGCCAGCAGTGAAGCGGAGGGGACTGAAGCTTTCTTT. This translates into CASSEAEGTEAFF.

This clone was recorded once. The chain has TRBV11-2 and TRBJ2-1; 7 bases are shared with TRBD1. J gave up 4 bases and V 2 bases, and 5 bases lay outside the gene matches. Germline values: CDR1 SGHAT, CDR2 FQNNGV. The CDR3 consists of 15 residues. The CDR3 reads CASSLLGGGYNEQFF. CDR3 coding DNA: TGTGCCAGCAGCTTACTAGGGGGCGGTTACAATGAGCAGTTCTTC.

The rearrangement links TRBV7-8 to TRBJ2-3; 8 bases map to TRBD2. This CDR3 region has 16 residues. Germline-derived CDR1 and CDR2 are SGHVS and FQNEAQ. J was trimmed by 0 bases and V by 4 bases; bases with no gene match: 6. The CDR3 DNA is TGTGCCAGCAGCTCCAGGACTAGCAGTAGCACAGATACGCAGTATTTT. Its translation: CASSSRTSSSTDTQYF.

The J gene is TRBJ1-1, the V gene TRBV5-1; D not certain. The germline V gene encodes CDR1 SGHRS and CDR2 YFSETQ. Trimming shortened V by 0 bases and J by 4 bases, and 16 bases separated the two germline ends. The CDR3 is 16 residues long. CDR3 nucleotides: TGCGCCAGCAGCTTGGCCGGGTTAGGGAGCTCCACTGAAGCTTTCTTT. It translates to CASSLAGLGSSTEAFF.

The count of this clone is one. The rearrangement uses TRBV28 and TRBJ2-1; 9 positions match TRBD2. Losses at the gene ends were 4 bases for V and 8 bases for J; bases not matched to a gene: 9. Germline V lookup: CDR1 MDHEN, CDR2 SYDVKM. This CDR3 is 15 amino acids long. This chain's CDR3 is CASSSSGRSSDEQFF. In nucleotides, the CDR3 is TGTGCCAGCAGTTCCAGCGGGAGGTCTAGCGATGAGCAGTTCTTC.

The chain recombines TRBV6-5 with TRBJ1-5; D is perhaps TRBD1 (5 bases). V dropped 5 bases and J dropped 4 bases, with 12 bases sitting between them. This CDR3 is 14 amino acids long. In germline, CDR1 is MNHEY, CDR2 SVGAGI. CDR3 residues: CASSRLRENQPQHF. DNA of the CDR3: TGTGCCAGCAGTAGACTCAGGGAAAATCAGCCCCAGCATTTT.

The rearrangement uses TRBV27 and TRBJ1-4; D gene ambiguous. This CDR3 is built from 14 residues. CDR1 and CDR2 (germline): MNHEY, SMNVEV (reference sequence). V lost 5 bases, J lost 0 bases, and 7 bases lay in between. This CDR3 is CASSDTTTNEKLFF. The CDR3 DNA reads as TGTGCCAGCAGTGACACAACAACTAATGAAAAACTGTTTTTT.

The chain links TRBV2 to TRBJ1-2; the match to TRBD1 covers 11 bases. Trimming removed 6 bases from V and 7 bases from J; junction bases left unmatched: 7. Germline CDR1 is SNHLY and CDR2 is FYNNEI. The CDR3 sequence is 14 residues long. The CDR3 here is CASRSGQGAFGYTF. CDR3 sequence (DNA): TGTGCCAGCAGATCCGGACAGGGGGCATTTGGCTACACCTTC.

The chain couples TRBV13 to TRBJ1-1; 7 bases line up with TRBD1. The V gene end was trimmed by 4 bases and the J gene end by 1 base; junction bases not matched to a gene: 3. The CDR3 extends over 14 amino acids. Germline CDR1 and CDR2: PRHDT and FYEKMQ (reference sequence). CDR3 residues: CASSYRTGNTEAFF. The CDR3 DNA follows: TGTGCCAGCAGCTACCGGACAGGGAACACTGAAGCTTTCTTT.

V usage is TRBV28 and J usage is TRBJ2-2; possibly TRBD1 for D (6 bases). V was shortened by 7 bases and J by 2 bases, with 14 bases between the two germline ends. CDR3 length: 15 amino acids. Germline CDR1 is MDHEN and CDR2 is SYDVKM. The DNA of the CDR3 is TGTGCCAGCATGCTTGGGGGCCTAAACACCGGGGAGCTGTTTTTT. Encoded protein: CASMLGGLNTGELFF.

The chain uses TRBV7-9 and TRBJ2-7; 14 positions match TRBD2. The germline V gene encodes CDR1 SEHNR and CDR2 FQNEAQ (reference sequence). The CDR3 sequence is 17 residues long. V lost 5 bases to trimming and J lost 2 bases; unmatched junction nucleotides: 8. As DNA, the CDR3 is TGTGCCAGCAGCCCTGGGACTAGCGGGAGCGCAGCCTACGAGCAGTACTTC. Amino acids: CASSPGTSGSAAYEQYF.

The chain recombines TRBV6-2 or TRBV6-3 with TRBJ2-3, with TRBD1 identical over 8 bases. Germline V lookup: CDR1 MNHEY, CDR2 SVGEGT. CDR3 size: 15 residues. Losses at the gene ends were 5 bases for V and 3 bases for J; bases not matched to a gene: 7. As DNA, the CDR3 is TGTGCCAGCAGTGACCGACAGGGGAGGACAGATACGCAGTATTTT. Protein sequence: CASSDRQGRTDTQYF.

The table lists this clone with a count of one. This chain links TRBV24-1 with TRBJ2-2, with 9 positions matching TRBD1. CDR1 is KGHDR, CDR2 SFDVKD, per germline. The CDR3 contains 16 residues. J lost 4 bases, V lost 7 bases, and 9 bases had no gene match. Here the CDR3 reads CATRPTGGETTGELFF. The CDR3 DNA follows: TGTGCCACCAGGCCCACAGGGGGCGAAACCACCGGGGAGCTGTTTTTT.

The V gene is TRBV28, the J gene TRBJ1-1; 11 bases line up with TRBD1. From germline, CDR1 is MDHEN and CDR2 SYDVKM. V was pared by 5 bases and J by 4 bases, with 6 bases of the junction left unmatched. This CDR3 region has 15 residues. For the CDR3, the DNA is TGTGCCAGCAGTCATCCGGACAGGGGGCCCACTGAAGCTTTCTTT. This codes for CASSHPDRGPTEAFF. Together with reference TRBV28 and TRBJ1-1, the CDR3 gives the full variable domain: DVKVTQSSRYLVKRTGEKVFLECVQDMDHENMFWYRQDPGLGLRLIYFSYDVKMKEKGDIPEGYSVSREKKERFSLILESASTNQTSMYLCASSHPDRGPTEAFFGQGTRLTVV.

Points on this clone: Other DNA sequences in this specimen translate into the identical CDR3. V gene TRBV19 combines with J gene TRBJ1-5; no clear D gene. CDR3 length: 15 residues. In germline, CDR1 is LNHDA, CDR2 SQIVND (reference sequence). V shed 4 bases and J shed 1 base, with 11 bases lying between them. The CDR3 coding sequence is TGTGCCAGTAGTAGGCAAGGAGGGAGCAATCAGCCCCAGCATTTT. Its protein is CASSRQGGSNQPQHF.

The chain links TRBV11-2 to TRBJ1-4; possible D gene TRBD1, 5 bases. V lost 5 bases, J lost 8 bases, and 12 bases lay in between. The CDR3 has 13 residues. Germline CDR1 SGHAT, CDR2 FQNNGV. CDR3 DNA: TGTGCCAGCAGCCAAGACAGTTGGGAAAAACTGTTTTTT. Encoded protein: CASSQDSWEKLFF.

The V and J genes are TRBV27 and TRBJ1-5, with D possibly matching TRBD1 (6 bases). The CDR3 extends over 14 amino acids. Deletions cut 5 bases from V and 2 bases from J, with 10 bases between. The germline V gene encodes CDR1 MNHEY and CDR2 SMNVEV (reference sequence). This CDR3 reads CASSRGAGNQPQHF. The CDR3 nucleotides are TGTGCCAGCAGTCGGGGGGCCGGCAATCAGCCCCAGCATTTT.

CDR3 coding DNA: TGTGCCAGCAGCTCGCCGGGACAGGGGGCAAACAATGAGCAGTTCTTC. Translation: CASSSPGQGANNEQFF. The chain carries TRBV7-3 and TRBJ2-1, with TRBD1 identical over 12 bases. This CDR3 spans 16 amino acids. Germline-derived CDR1 and CDR2 are SGHTA and FQGTGA. Trimming took 4 bases from V and 5 from J; bases not matched to a gene: 6.

The chain is built from TRBV10-3 and TRBJ2-2, with D perhaps TRBD2 (6 bases). Between the trimmed V and J ends, which lost 5 bases and 2 bases, there was a span of 9 bases. Germline loops: CDR1 ENHRY, CDR2 SYGVKD. The CDR3 spans 14 residues. CDR3 sequence reads: CAISTSTNTGELFF. In DNA form, the CDR3 reads TGTGCCATCAGTACTAGCACTAACACCGGGGAGCTGTTTTTT.

This clone was picked up one time. Additional DNA sequences in this sample encode the identical CDR3. This chain joins TRBV7-2 and TRBJ2-7; TRBD2 matches at 9 bases. The CDR3 consists of 14 residues. The V and J ends lost 2 bases and 2 bases, in that order; junction bases with no gene match: 1. CDR1 and CDR2 (germline): SGHTA, FQGNSA. CDR3 nucleotide sequence: TGTGCCAGCAGCTTAACTAGCGGGCCCTACGAGCAGTACTTC. Translation gives CASSLTSGPYEQYF.

The rearrangement uses TRBV11-2 and TRBJ2-7; possible D gene TRBD1, 7 bases. Germline CDR1 reads SGHAT; CDR2 reads FQNNGV. V gave up 0 bases and J gave up 2 bases, with 17 bases separating them. This CDR3 comprises 17 residues. The CDR3 is CASSLDHLGGGTYEQYF. The DNA of the CDR3 is TGTGCCAGCAGCTTAGATCACCTTGGAGGGGGCACCTACGAGCAGTACTTC. The whole variable domain, filled in from reference TRBV11-2 and TRBJ2-7, reads EAGVAQSPRYKIIEKRQSVAFWCNPISGHATLYWYQQILGQGPKLLIQFQNNGVVDDSQLPKDRFSAERLKGVDSTLKIQPAKLEDSAVYLCASSLDHLGGGTYEQYFGPGTRLTVT.

V is TRBV6-2 or TRBV6-3 and J is TRBJ2-7; unclear D gene. The germline V gene encodes CDR1 MNHEY and CDR2 SVGEGT. The V end was cut by 4 bases, the J end by 3 bases, with 7 bases between. The length of the CDR3 is 12 residues. This CDR3 is CASSFPNYEQYF. CDR3 bases: TGTGCCAGCAGTTTCCCAAACTACGAGCAGTACTTC.

The V gene is TRBV5-6, the J gene TRBJ2-5; 10 positions match TRBD1. The V gene's germline CDR1 is SGHDT and CDR2 YYEEEE. Trimming at V came to 3 bases and at J to 5 bases, leaving 10 bases not matched to a gene. The CDR3 has 16 residues. DNA of the CDR3: TGTGCCAGCAGCTCCCGGGACAGGGGATTCGAGGAGACCCAGTACTTC. Amino acids: CASSSRDRGFEETQYF. Supplemented by reference TRBV5-6 and TRBJ2-5, the full variable domain reads DAGVTQSPTHLIKTRGQQVTLRCSPKSGHDTVSWYQQALGQGPQFIFQYYEEEERQRGNFPDRFSGHQFPNYSSELNVNALLLGDSALYLCASSSRDRGFEETQYFGPGTRLLVL.

The rearrangement uses TRBV27 and TRBJ1-1; D gene uncertain. The germline gives CDR1 MNHEY, CDR2 SMNVEV (reference sequence). This CDR3 spans 15 amino acids. V was pared by 1 base and J by 0 bases, with 9 bases between. The CDR3 DNA reads as TGTGCCAGCAGTTTATACGGGGAACTGAACACTGAAGCTTTCTTT. It codes for CASSLYGELNTEAFF.

In DNA form, the CDR3 reads TGTGCCAGCTCACCAGGGGCCACCGGGGAGCTGTTTTTT. It encodes CASSPGATGELFF. The rearrangement links TRBV18 to TRBJ2-2, with D maybe TRBD1 (5 bases). CDR1 and CDR2 from the germline V gene are KGHSH and LQKENI. Between the trimmed V and J ends, which lost 2 bases and 4 bases, there was a span of 5 bases. This CDR3 contains 13 residues.

The chain carries TRBV11-2 and TRBJ1-4, with a possible D match to TRBD1 (5 bases). With 2 bases removed from V and 5 bases from J, the gap between germline ends came to 12 bases. The V gene's germline CDR1 is SGHAT and CDR2 FQNNGV. This CDR3 is built from 15 residues. CDR3 sequence (DNA): TGTGCCAGCAGCTTATCTGGTCAGGGAAATGAAAAACTGTTTTTT. Translating gives CASSLSGQGNEKLFF.

CDR3 amino acids: CASSLAPRVTGELFF. CDR3 sequence (DNA): TGCGCCAGCAGCTTGGCACCCAGGGTCACCGGGGAGCTGTTTTTT. The J gene is TRBJ2-2, the V gene TRBV5-1; D possibly corresponds to TRBD1 (5 bases). The CDR3 spans 15 residues. Per the germline V gene, CDR1 is SGHRS and CDR2 is YFSETQ. The V end lost 0 bases, the J end lost 4 bases, and 10 bases lay between the germline ends. Full variable domain (missing parts from reference TRBV5-1 and TRBJ2-2): KAGVTQTPRYLIKTRGQQVTLSCSPISGHRSVSWYQQTPGQGLQFLFEYFSETQRNKGNFPGRFSGRQFSNSRSEMNVSTLELGDSALYLCASSLAPRVTGELFFGEGSRLTVL.